A single sample gave rise to the 16 T cell receptor beta chains below, sequenced in a study of cytotoxic CD8 clonotypes in ibrutinib-treated CLL. Some clones are missing from TCRdb's copy, which holds only in-frame ones; the method was immunoSEQ multiplex PCR. The table records some 26,000 clones, 70% to 90% of them present only once. The specimen was PBMCs, collected after 24 months of ibrutinib treatment. The receptors were gathered from a human donor with chronic lymphocytic leukemia.

The chain links TRBV29-1 to TRBJ1-2; 8 bases agree with TRBD1. V shed 3 bases and J 6 bases; nucleotides not matched to a gene: 0. Germline loops: CDR1 SQVTM, CDR2 ANQGSEA. This CDR3 region has 11 residues. CDR3 bases: TGCAGCGTTGACAGGGGGCATGGCTACACCTTC. The encoded protein is CSVDRGHGYTF.

The chain has TRBV7-3 and TRBJ2-1; 14 nucleotides match TRBD2. The CDR3 is 15 residues long. J lost 7 bases, V lost 4 bases, and 3 bases had no gene match. Germline assignment: CDR1 SGHTA and CDR2 FQGTGA. The CDR3 here is CASSSTSGGANEQFF. CDR3 nucleotide sequence: TGTGCCAGCAGCTCGACTAGCGGGGGGGCTAATGAGCAGTTCTTC.

The chain has TRBV6-6 and TRBJ2-7, with TRBD2 matching 8 bases. The germline V gene encodes CDR1 MNHNY and CDR2 SVGAGI (reference sequence). The V gene end was trimmed by 8 bases and the J gene end by 5 bases; junction bases not matched to a gene: 8. The CDR3 loop spans 13 amino acids. The CDR3 DNA follows: TGTGCCAGCCGGGAGGGGGGGCGGGACGAGCAGTACTTC. It codes for CASREGGRDEQYF.

The chain carries TRBV25-1 and TRBJ1-1, with D unclear. V lost 4 bases to trimming and J lost 5 bases, with 8 bases between them. The CDR3 length is 12 residues. Germline lookup yields CDR1 MGHDK and CDR2 SYGVNS. This CDR3 reads CASSAMGTEAFF. The CDR3 coding sequence is TGTGCCAGCAGTGCAATGGGAACTGAAGCTTTCTTT.

This sequence joins TRBV7-9 and TRBJ1-3; the match to TRBD1 covers 8 bases. The CDR3 length is 14 residues. Germline-derived CDR1 and CDR2 are SEHNR and FQNEAQ (reference sequence). V shed 5 bases, J shed 3 bases, and the junction held 3 bases outside the gene matches. The CDR3 region has the DNA TGTGCCAGCAGCAGGACAGGGAATGGAAACACCATATATTTT. Translating gives CASSRTGNGNTIYF.

This clone came up a few times. The CDR3 nucleotides read TGCGCCAGCAGGGACCTAGCGGGTACCTACGAGCAGTACTTC. Amino acid sequence: CASRDLAGTYEQYF. The chain joins TRBV5-1 to TRBJ2-7; 8 positions match TRBD2. Germline CDR1 and CDR2: SGHRS and YFSETQ. This CDR3 spans 14 amino acids. After removal of 5 bases from V and 2 bases from J, the junction contained 6 bases not matched to a gene.

This clone counts as medium-sized. Here the CDR3 reads CASSETPGTRGTDTQYF. The CDR3 DNA sequence: TGTGCCAGCAGTGAAACCCCCGGGACACGAGGCACAGATACGCAGTATTTT. The chain couples TRBV2 to TRBJ2-3, with D perhaps TRBD1 (6 bases). From germline, CDR1 is SNHLY and CDR2 FYNNEI. Trimming cost V 2 bases and J 1 base, with 16 bases left between them. This CDR3 spans 17 amino acids.

J is TRBJ1-2 and V is TRBV6-5, with D possibly matching TRBD1 (6 bases). CDR1 and CDR2 (germline): MNHEY, SVGAGI. The germline V and J ends were trimmed by 3 bases and 0 bases, with 14 bases remaining between them. The CDR3 runs to 16 residues. The DNA of the CDR3 is TGTGCCAGCAGTTATCTGGGGGGCAACTCTAACTATGGCTACACCTTC. This translates into CASSYLGGNSNYGYTF.

V gene TRBV5-6 combines with J gene TRBJ2-2; D not certain. The germline V gene has CDR1 SGHDT and CDR2 YYEEEE. V was trimmed by 1 base and J by 3 bases, leaving 7 bases between them. This CDR3 is 14 amino acids long. CDR3 region: CASSLNVHTGELFF. CDR3 DNA: TGTGCCAGCAGCTTGAACGTGCACACCGGGGAGCTGTTTTTT.

This chain links TRBV6-6 with TRBJ2-3; TRBD2 is a possible D gene (5 bases). V was cut by 2 bases and J by 0 bases, with 6 bases left in between. The CDR3 has 14 amino acids. Germline CDR1 reads MNHNY; CDR2 reads SVGAGI (reference sequence). The CDR3 loop is CASSYRTSTDTQYF. The CDR3 DNA reads as TGTGCCAGCAGTTACAGGACTAGCACAGATACGCAGTATTTT.

This chain joins TRBV7-8 and TRBJ1-1, with D possibly being TRBD1 (6 bases). The length of the CDR3 is 16 residues. Trimming stripped 3 bases from V and 1 base from J, with 15 bases between. Germline V gene lookup returns CDR1 SGHVS and CDR2 FQNEAQ. This chain's CDR3 is CASSLLTGGKNTEAFF. Written as DNA, the CDR3 is TGTGCCAGCAGCTTGTTGACGGGGGGCAAGAACACTGAAGCTTTCTTT.

This chain connects TRBV30 to TRBJ1-1; TRBD1 might be the D (5 bases). The V end was cut by 1 base, the J end by 1 base, with 13 bases between. The CDR3 runs to 15 residues. Germline loops: CDR1 GTSNPN, CDR2 SVGIG (reference sequence). The CDR3 sequence is CAWSGRGRPNTEAFF. CDR3 DNA sequence: TGTGCCTGGAGTGGAAGGGGCCGACCGAACACTGAAGCTTTCTTT.

The rearrangement uses TRBV5-1 and TRBJ2-7; D may match TRBD1 or TRBD2 (5 bases each). This CDR3 contains 14 residues. V lost 0 bases to trimming and J lost 0 bases, with 7 bases between them. CDR1 SGHRS and CDR2 YFSETQ come from the germline V gene. The CDR3 region has the DNA TGCGCCAGCAGCTTGGGGGACCTCTCCTACGAGCAGTACTTC. This codes for CASSLGDLSYEQYF. Supplemented by reference TRBV5-1 and TRBJ2-7, the full variable domain reads KAGVTQTPRYLIKTRGQQVTLSCSPISGHRSVSWYQQTPGQGLQFLFEYFSETQRNKGNFPGRFSGRQFSNSRSEMNVSTLELGDSALYLCASSLGDLSYEQYFGPGTRLTVT.

The chain combines TRBV21-1 with TRBJ2-1; TRBD2 reflects the table's D call only, with no check against the DNA. TRBV21-1 is labeled a pseudogene. This CDR3 is built from 17 residues. The chain's CDR3 is CASSRRLAGGPYNEQFF. CDR3 coding DNA: TGTGCCAGCAGCAGGAGACTAGCGGGGGGGCCCTACAATGAGCAGTTCTTC.

This chain connects TRBV7-9 to TRBJ2-1; 9 nucleotides line up with TRBD2. Germline CDR1 and CDR2: SEHNR and FQNEAQ (reference sequence). The CDR3 has 18 amino acids. J was trimmed by 6 bases and V by 5 bases; bases with no gene match: 17. The CDR3 protein is CASSPTKGAGGDLNEQFF. The DNA for the CDR3 is TGTGCCAGCAGCCCAACCAAGGGAGCGGGGGGCGACCTCAATGAGCAGTTCTTC.

Here the CDR3 reads CASSYSLAGTDTQYF. CDR3 bases: TGTGCCAGCAGTTACTCACTAGCGGGGACAGATACGCAGTATTTT. The genes are TRBV6-5 and TRBJ2-3; TRBD2 aligns across 10 bases. The CDR3 is 15 amino acids. Germline V CDR1 and CDR2: MNHEY, SVGAGI. With V trimmed by 0 bases and J by 3 bases, 0 bases remained unmatched.